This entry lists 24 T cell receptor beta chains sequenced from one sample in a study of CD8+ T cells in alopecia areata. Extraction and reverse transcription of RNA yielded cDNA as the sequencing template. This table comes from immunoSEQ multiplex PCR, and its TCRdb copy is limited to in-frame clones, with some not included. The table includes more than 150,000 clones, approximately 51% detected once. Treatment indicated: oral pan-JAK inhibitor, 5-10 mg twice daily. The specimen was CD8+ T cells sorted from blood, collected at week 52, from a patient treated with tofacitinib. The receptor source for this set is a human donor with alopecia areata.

The CDR3 nucleotides are TGTGCCAGCAGCTTCGGGACAGGGAAAGAGACCCAGTACTTC. It yields the protein CASSFGTGKETQYF. The chain uses TRBV7-3 and TRBJ2-5; TRBD1 agrees at 9 bases. CDR3 size: 14 residues. Per the germline V gene, CDR1 is SGHTA and CDR2 is FQGTGA. V shed 3 bases, J shed 3 bases, and the junction held 2 bases outside the gene matches.

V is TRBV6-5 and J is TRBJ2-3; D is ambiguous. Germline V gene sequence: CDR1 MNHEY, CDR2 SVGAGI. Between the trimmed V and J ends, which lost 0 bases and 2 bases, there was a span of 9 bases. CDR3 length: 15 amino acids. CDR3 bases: TGTGCCAGCAGTTACTCGCGCGGATCCACAGATACGCAGTATTTT. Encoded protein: CASSYSRGSTDTQYF.

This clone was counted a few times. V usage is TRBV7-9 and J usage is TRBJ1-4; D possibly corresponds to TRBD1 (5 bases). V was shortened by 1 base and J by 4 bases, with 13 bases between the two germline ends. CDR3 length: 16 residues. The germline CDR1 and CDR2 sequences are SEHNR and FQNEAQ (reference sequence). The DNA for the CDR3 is TGTGCCAGCAGCTTAGTAGTGGACACCAGTAATGAAAAACTGTTTTTT. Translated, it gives CASSLVVDTSNEKLFF.

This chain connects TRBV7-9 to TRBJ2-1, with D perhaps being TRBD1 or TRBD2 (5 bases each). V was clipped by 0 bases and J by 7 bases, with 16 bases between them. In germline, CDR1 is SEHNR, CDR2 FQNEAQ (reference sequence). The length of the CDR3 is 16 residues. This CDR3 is CASSLAQGPPRNEQFF. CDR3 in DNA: TGTGCCAGCAGCTTAGCGCAGGGACCACCGAGGAATGAGCAGTTCTTC. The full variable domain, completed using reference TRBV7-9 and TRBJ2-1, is DTGVSQNPRHKITKRGQNVTFRCDPISEHNRLYWYRQTLGQGPEFLTYFQNEAQLEKSRLLSDRFSAERPKGSFSTLEIQRTEQGDSAMYLCASSLAQGPPRNEQFFGPGTRLTVL.

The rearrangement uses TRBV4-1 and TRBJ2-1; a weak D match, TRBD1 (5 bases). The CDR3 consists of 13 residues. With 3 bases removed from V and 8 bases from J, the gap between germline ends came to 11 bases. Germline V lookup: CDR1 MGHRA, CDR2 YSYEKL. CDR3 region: CASSQPGLDEQFF. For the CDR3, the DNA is TGCGCCAGCAGCCAGCCAGGGTTGGATGAGCAGTTCTTC.

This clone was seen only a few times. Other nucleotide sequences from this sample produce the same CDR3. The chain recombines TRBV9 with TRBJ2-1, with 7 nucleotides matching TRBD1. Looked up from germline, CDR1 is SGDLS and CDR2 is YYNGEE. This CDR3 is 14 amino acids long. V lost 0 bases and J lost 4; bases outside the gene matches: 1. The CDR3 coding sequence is TGTGCCAGCAGCGTAGGGGACAGTTACAATGAGCAGTTCTTC. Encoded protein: CASSVGDSYNEQFF. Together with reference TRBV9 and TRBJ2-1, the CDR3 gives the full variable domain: DSGVTQTPKHLITATGQRVTLRCSPRSGDLSVYWYQQSLDQGLQFLIQYYNGEERAKGNILERFSAQQFPDLHSELNLSSLELGDSALYFCASSVGDSYNEQFFGPGTRLTVL.

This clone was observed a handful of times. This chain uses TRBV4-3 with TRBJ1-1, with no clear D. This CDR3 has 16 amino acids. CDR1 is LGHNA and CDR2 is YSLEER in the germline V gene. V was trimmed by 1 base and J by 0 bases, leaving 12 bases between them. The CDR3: CASSQGRGRLNTEAFF. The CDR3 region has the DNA TGCGCCAGCAGCCAAGGACGAGGCAGGCTGAACACTGAAGCTTTCTTT.

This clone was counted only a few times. This CDR3 reads CASSYSINGITQYF. The CDR3 nucleotides read TGTGCCAGCAGTTACTCGATTAACGGGATTACCCAGTACTTC. The chain couples TRBV6-6 to TRBJ2-5, with D possibly matching TRBD2 (5 bases). This CDR3 region has 14 residues. CDR1 is MNHNY, CDR2 SVGAGI, per germline (reference sequence). V lost 0 bases and J lost 8, with 13 bases in between.

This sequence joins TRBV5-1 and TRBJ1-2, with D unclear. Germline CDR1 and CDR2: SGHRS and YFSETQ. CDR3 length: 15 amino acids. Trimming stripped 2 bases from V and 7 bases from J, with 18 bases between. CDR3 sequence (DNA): TGCGCCAGCAGCTTTGACCTGAGTGGTGTGGGTGGCTACACCTTC. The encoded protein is CASSFDLSGVGGYTF.

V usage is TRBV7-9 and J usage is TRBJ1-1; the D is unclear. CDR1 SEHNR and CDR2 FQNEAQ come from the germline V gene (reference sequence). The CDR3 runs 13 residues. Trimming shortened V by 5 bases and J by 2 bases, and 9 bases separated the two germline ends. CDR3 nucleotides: TGTGCCAGCAGCGGAACACTCAACACTGAAGCTTTCTTT. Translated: CASSGTLNTEAFF. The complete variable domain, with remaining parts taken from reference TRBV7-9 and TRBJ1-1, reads DTGVSQNPRHKITKRGQNVTFRCDPISEHNRLYWYRQTLGQGPEFLTYFQNEAQLEKSRLLSDRFSAERPKGSFSTLEIQRTEQGDSAMYLCASSGTLNTEAFFGQGTRLTVV.

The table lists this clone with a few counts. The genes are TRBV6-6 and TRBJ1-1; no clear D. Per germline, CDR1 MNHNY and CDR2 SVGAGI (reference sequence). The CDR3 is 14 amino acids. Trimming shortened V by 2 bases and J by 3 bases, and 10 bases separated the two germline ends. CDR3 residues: CASSYLDSYTEAFF. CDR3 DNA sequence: TGTGCCAGCAGTTACCTCGACTCATACACTGAAGCTTTCTTT.

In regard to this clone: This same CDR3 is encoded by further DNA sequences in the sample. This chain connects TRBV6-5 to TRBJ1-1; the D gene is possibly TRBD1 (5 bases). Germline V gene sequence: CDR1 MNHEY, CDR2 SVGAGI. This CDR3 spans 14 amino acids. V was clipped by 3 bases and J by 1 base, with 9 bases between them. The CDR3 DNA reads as TGTGCCAGCAGTTATGGGGGGGAGAACACTGAAGCTTTCTTT. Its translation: CASSYGGENTEAFF.

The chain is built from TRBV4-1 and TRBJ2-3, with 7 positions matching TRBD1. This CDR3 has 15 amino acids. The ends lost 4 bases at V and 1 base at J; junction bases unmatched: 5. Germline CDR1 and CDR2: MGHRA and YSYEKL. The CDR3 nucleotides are TGCGCCAGCAGCCGACCGACAGGGCGCACAGATACGCAGTATTTT. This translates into CASSRPTGRTDTQYF.

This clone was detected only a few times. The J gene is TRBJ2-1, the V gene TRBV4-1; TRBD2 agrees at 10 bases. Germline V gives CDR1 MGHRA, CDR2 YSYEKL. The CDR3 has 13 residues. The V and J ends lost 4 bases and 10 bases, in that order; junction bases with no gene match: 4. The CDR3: CASSRLTSGEQFF. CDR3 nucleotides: TGCGCCAGCAGCCGTTTGACTAGCGGGGAGCAGTTCTTC.

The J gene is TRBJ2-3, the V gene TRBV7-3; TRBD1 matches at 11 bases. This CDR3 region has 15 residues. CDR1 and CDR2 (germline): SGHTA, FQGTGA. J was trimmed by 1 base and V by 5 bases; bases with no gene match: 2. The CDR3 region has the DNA TGTGCCAGCAGCGTGGGACAGGGGGGCACAGATACGCAGTATTTT. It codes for CASSVGQGGTDTQYF.

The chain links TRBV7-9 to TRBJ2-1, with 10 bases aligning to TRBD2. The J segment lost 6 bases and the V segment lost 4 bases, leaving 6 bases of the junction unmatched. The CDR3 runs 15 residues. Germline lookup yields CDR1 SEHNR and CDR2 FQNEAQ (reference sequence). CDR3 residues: CASSSQRGGLNEQFF. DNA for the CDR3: TGTGCCAGCAGCTCGCAGCGGGGGGGTCTCAATGAGCAGTTCTTC.

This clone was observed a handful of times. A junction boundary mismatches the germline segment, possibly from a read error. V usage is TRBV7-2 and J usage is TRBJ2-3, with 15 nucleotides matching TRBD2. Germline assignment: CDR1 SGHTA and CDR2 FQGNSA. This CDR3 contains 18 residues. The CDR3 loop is CASSIAGTSGGRSDTQYF. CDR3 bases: TGTGCCAGCAGCATAGCCGGGACTAGCGGGGGGAGGTCAGATACGCAGTATTTT.

For the CDR3, the DNA is TGTGCCAGCACTCGGACAGGGGGCAATGAAGCTTTCTTT. Translating it yields CASTRTGGNEAFF. The chain joins TRBV2 to TRBJ1-1, with TRBD1 matching over 11 bases. There are 13 residues in the CDR3. Germline CDR1 and CDR2: SNHLY and FYNNEI. With 7 bases clipped from V and 7 bases from J, the junction kept 5 bases outside the gene matches.

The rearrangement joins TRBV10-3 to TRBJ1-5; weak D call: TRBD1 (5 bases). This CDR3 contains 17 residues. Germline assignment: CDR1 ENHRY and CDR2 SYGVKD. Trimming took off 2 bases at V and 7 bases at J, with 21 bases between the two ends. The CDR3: CAISENLRDLKRQPQHF. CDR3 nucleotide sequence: TGTGCCATCAGTGAGAACCTCCGGGACTTAAAGAGGCAGCCCCAGCATTTT.

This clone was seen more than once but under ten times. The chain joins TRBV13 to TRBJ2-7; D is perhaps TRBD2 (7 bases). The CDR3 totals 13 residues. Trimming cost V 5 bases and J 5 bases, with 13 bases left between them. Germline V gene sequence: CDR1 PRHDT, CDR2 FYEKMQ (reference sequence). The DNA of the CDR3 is TGTGCCAGCAGCGGGAGGGAGGGGGACGAGCAGTACTTC. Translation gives CASSGREGDEQYF.

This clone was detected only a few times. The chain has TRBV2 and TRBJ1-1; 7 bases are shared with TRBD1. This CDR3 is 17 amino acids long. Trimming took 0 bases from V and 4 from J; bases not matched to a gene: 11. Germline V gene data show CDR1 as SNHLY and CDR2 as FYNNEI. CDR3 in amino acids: CASSEATGVQLTTEAFF. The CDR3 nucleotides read TGTGCCAGCAGTGAAGCTACAGGGGTCCAACTGACCACTGAAGCTTTCTTT.

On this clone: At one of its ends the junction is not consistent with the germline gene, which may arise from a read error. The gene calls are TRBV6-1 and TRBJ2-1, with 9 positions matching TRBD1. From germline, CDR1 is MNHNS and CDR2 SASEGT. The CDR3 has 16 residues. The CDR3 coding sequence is TGTGCCAGCAGGGAAGGCGCGGGACAGGGAGGGAATGAGCAGTTCTTC. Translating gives CASREGAGQGGNEQFF.

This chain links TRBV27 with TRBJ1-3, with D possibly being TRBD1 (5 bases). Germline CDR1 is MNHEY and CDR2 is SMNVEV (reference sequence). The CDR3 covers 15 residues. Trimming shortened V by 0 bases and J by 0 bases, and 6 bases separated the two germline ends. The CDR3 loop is CASSLSGHSGNTIYF. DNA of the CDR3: TGTGCCAGCAGTTTATCAGGACACTCTGGAAACACCATATATTTT.

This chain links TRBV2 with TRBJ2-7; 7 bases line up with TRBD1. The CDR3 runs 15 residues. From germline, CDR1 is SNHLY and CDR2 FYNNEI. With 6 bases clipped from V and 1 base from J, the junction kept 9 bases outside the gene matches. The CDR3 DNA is TGTGCCAGCAGCTCACGGGACAGCGAATCCTACGAGCAGTACTTC. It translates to CASSSRDSESYEQYF.